Following are 32 T cell receptor beta chains from one sample sequenced in a study of blood T cell repertoires in COVID-19. TCRdb's table, derived via immunoSEQ multiplex PCR, lists solely in-frame clones and lacks some. The table records tens of thousands of clones, over 80% of them present only once. Material: peripheral blood. These receptors were obtained from a man aged 35 to 55 with COVID-19, enrolled during active disease.

CDR3 bases: TGTGCCAGGAACCGGGACAGGGTTTCAGATACGCAGTATTTT. This sequence encodes CARNRDRVSDTQYF. V is TRBV25-1 and J is TRBJ2-3; TRBD1 aligns across 9 bases. The CDR3 consists of 14 residues. Germline loops: CDR1 MGHDK, CDR2 SYGVNS. Unmatched junction bases numbered 8, after V lost 9 bases and J lost 4 bases.

The gene calls are TRBV7-9 and TRBJ2-1, with TRBD2 matching over 9 bases. Per germline, CDR1 SEHNR and CDR2 FQNEAQ (reference sequence). The V segment lost 4 bases and the J segment 5 bases; nucleotides outside the gene matches: 6. The CDR3 sequence is 15 residues long. DNA for the CDR3: TGTGCCAGCAGCTCGGGCGGGGGGGTGGACAATGAGCAGTTCTTC. It is translated as CASSSGGGVDNEQFF.

This chain joins TRBV19 and TRBJ1-5; D might be TRBD1 (6 bases). V shed 2 bases and J shed 5 bases, with 10 bases lying between them. The CDR3 runs 14 residues. Germline lookup yields CDR1 LNHDA and CDR2 SQIVND (reference sequence). CDR3 sequence: CASSIRGNDQPQHF. CDR3 bases: TGTGCCAGTAGTATAAGGGGGAACGATCAGCCCCAGCATTTT. The variable domain in full, with the rest retrieved from reference TRBV19 and TRBJ1-5, is DGGITQSPKYLFRKEGQNVTLSCEQNLNHDAMYWYRQDPGQGLRLIYYSQIVNDFQKGDIAEGYSVSREKKESFPLTVTSAQKNPTAFYLCASSIRGNDQPQHFGDGTRLSIL.

The rearrangement links TRBV6-5 to TRBJ1-6, with a possible D match to TRBD1 (5 bases). This CDR3 has 15 residues. V was cut by 2 bases and J by 6 bases, with 11 bases left in between. Looked up from germline, CDR1 is MNHEY and CDR2 is SVGAGI. CDR3 nucleotide sequence: TGTGCCAGCAGTTACGGAGACAGTCTTAATTCACCCCTCCACTTT. Protein: CASSYGDSLNSPLHF.

The chain is built from TRBV18 and TRBJ1-3; weak D call: TRBD1 (5 bases). The germline V gene has CDR1 KGHSH and CDR2 LQKENI. V was trimmed by 3 bases and J by 2 bases, leaving 8 bases between them. The length of the CDR3 is 14 residues. The CDR3 region has the DNA TGTGCCAGCTCACCCCAGGGTACTGGAAACACCATATATTTT. Protein: CASSPQGTGNTIYF.

The genes are TRBV11-3 and TRBJ1-1; D is ambiguous. Germline lookup yields CDR1 SGHNT and CDR2 YENEEA. The ends were cut back, 4 bases at V and 10 bases at J, with 13 bases in the middle. This CDR3 contains 12 residues. The CDR3 coding sequence is TGTGCCAGCAGCTCCACGGGAGAGCGAGCTTTCTTT. This sequence encodes CASSSTGERAFF.

In its sample, this clone was seen a few times. The rearrangement links TRBV24-1 to TRBJ2-5, with D possibly TRBD1 on 6 matching bases. The CDR3 runs 16 residues. Trimming pared 4 bases from V and 1 base from J, leaving 15 bases between. The germline gives CDR1 KGHDR, CDR2 SFDVKD. CDR3: CATSDPTGTTQETQYF. CDR3 bases: TGTGCCACCAGTGACCCGACCGGGACAACCCAAGAGACCCAGTACTTC.

V and J are TRBV9 and TRBJ2-6; D unresolved. CDR3 size: 19 residues. Germline V gives CDR1 SGDLS, CDR2 YYNGEE. V lost 0 bases and J 1 base, leaving 17 bases between the germline ends. CDR3 in amino acids: CASSVDLFVRESGANVLTF. The CDR3 coding sequence is TGTGCCAGCAGCGTAGATCTCTTCGTCCGCGAGTCTGGGGCCAACGTCCTGACTTTC. Variable domain in full (rest from reference TRBV9 and TRBJ2-6): DSGVTQTPKHLITATGQRVTLRCSPRSGDLSVYWYQQSLDQGLQFLIQYYNGEERAKGNILERFSAQQFPDLHSELNLSSLELGDSALYFCASSVDLFVRESGANVLTFGAGSRLTVL.

The chain links TRBV19 to TRBJ1-4, with D hard to call. CDR3 length: 15 amino acids. Germline V CDR1 and CDR2: LNHDA, SQIVND (reference sequence). With 3 bases removed from V and 4 bases from J, the gap between germline ends came to 12 bases. In DNA, the CDR3 is TGTGCCAGTAGTATGTGGCTCGACATTAATGAAAAACTGTTTTTT. It codes for CASSMWLDINEKLFF.

The rearrangement uses TRBV6-1 and TRBJ1-2; TRBD1 matches at 8 bases. The CDR3 length is 15 residues. Losses at the gene ends were 3 bases for V and 4 bases for J; bases not matched to a gene: 7. Germline V lookup: CDR1 MNHNS, CDR2 SASEGT. The DNA of the CDR3 is TGTGCCAGCAGTGAGTACAGGGGGGTCGGCTATGGCTACACCTTC. Translating gives CASSEYRGVGYGYTF.

The chain employs TRBV13 and TRBJ2-7; TRBD2 aligns across 8 bases. The CDR3 is 15 residues long. V lost 0 bases, J lost 6 bases, and 7 bases stayed unmatched. The germline gives CDR1 PRHDT, CDR2 FYEKMQ (reference sequence). CDR3 loop: CASSLGASGSAEQYF. CDR3 DNA sequence: TGTGCCAGCAGCTTAGGGGCCAGCGGGAGTGCCGAGCAGTACTTC. The whole variable domain, remainder taken from reference TRBV13 and TRBJ2-7, is AAGVIQSPRHLIKEKRETATLKCYPIPRHDTVYWYQQGPGQDPQFLISFYEKMQSDKGSIPDRFSAQQFSDYHSELNMSSLELGDSALYFCASSLGASGSAEQYFGPGTRLTVT.

The V gene is TRBV28, the J gene TRBJ1-1; 12 positions match TRBD1. V shed 6 bases and J 1 base; nucleotides not matched to a gene: 6. The CDR3 covers 16 residues. Germline V gene data show CDR1 as MDHEN and CDR2 as SYDVKM. The CDR3 loop is CASRLGQGAGNTEAFF. CDR3 bases: TGTGCCAGCAGACTGGGACAGGGGGCCGGGAACACTGAAGCTTTCTTT.

The rearrangement links TRBV9 to TRBJ1-3, with no clear D. The germline gives CDR1 SGDLS, CDR2 YYNGEE. The length of the CDR3 is 13 residues. The V gene lost 3 bases and the J gene lost 4 bases, with 8 bases spanning the gap. The CDR3 loop reads CASSASVGNTIYF. CDR3 sequence (DNA): TGTGCCAGCAGCGCCTCAGTCGGAAACACCATATATTTT.

The chain employs TRBV5-1 and TRBJ2-7; 8 bases align to TRBD1. Germline assignment: CDR1 SGHRS and CDR2 YFSETQ. The CDR3 extends over 16 amino acids. After removal of 1 base from V and 5 bases from J, the junction contained 11 bases not matched to a gene. As DNA, the CDR3 is TGCGCCAGCAGCTTGACGCGCCCAGGGGGCCGAGACGAGCAGTACTTC. This gives the protein CASSLTRPGGRDEQYF.

The chain links TRBV29-1 to TRBJ1-2; D perhaps matches TRBD1 (5 bases). Per the germline V gene, CDR1 is SQVTM and CDR2 is ANQGSEA. The germline V and J ends were trimmed by 4 bases and 5 bases, with 11 bases remaining between them. The CDR3 sequence is 12 residues long. The CDR3 nucleotides read TGCAGCGTTGTAGGGGCAGAGTATGGCTACACCTTC. Encoded protein: CSVVGAEYGYTF.

The chain combines TRBV2 with TRBJ2-3; 9 bases align to TRBD2. The V gene end was trimmed by 5 bases and the J gene end by 2 bases; junction bases not matched to a gene: 17. CDR1 SNHLY and CDR2 FYNNEI come from the germline V gene. The CDR3 has 19 residues. CDR3 residues: CASSPGGSSGETATDTQYF. CDR3 sequence (DNA): TGTGCCAGCAGTCCTGGGGGGTCTAGCGGGGAGACTGCCACAGATACGCAGTATTTT.

The gene calls are TRBV10-3 and TRBJ2-3, with D possibly matching TRBD2 (6 bases). Per the germline V gene, CDR1 is ENHRY and CDR2 is SYGVKD. The CDR3 has 13 residues. Trimming shortened V by 6 bases and J by 0 bases, and 7 bases separated the two germline ends. The DNA for the CDR3 is TGTGCCATCAGGAGCGGGAGCACAGATACGCAGTATTTT. Residues: CAIRSGSTDTQYF.

The chain couples TRBV25-1 to TRBJ1-6; 10 bases fit TRBD1. The CDR3 has 15 residues. Per germline, CDR1 MGHDK and CDR2 SYGVNS. After removal of 5 bases from V and 9 bases from J, the junction contained 7 bases not matched to a gene. The CDR3 sequence is CASSPPTGGFSPLHF. CDR3 sequence (DNA): TGTGCCAGCAGTCCCCCGACAGGGGGCTTTTCACCCCTCCACTTT.

The chain is built from TRBV5-1 and TRBJ1-3, with D unresolved. From germline, CDR1 is SGHRS and CDR2 YFSETQ. V lost 3 bases to trimming and J lost 0 bases, with 13 bases between them. The length of the CDR3 is 16 residues. The CDR3 DNA follows: TGCGCCAGCAGCTATTATGGACTGGACTCTGGAAACACCATATATTTT. Residues: CASSYYGLDSGNTIYF.

The V and J genes are TRBV4-1 and TRBJ2-5; 8 bases map to TRBD2. V was clipped by 3 bases and J by 1 base; unmatched bases: 16. CDR1 and CDR2 from the germline V gene are MGHRA and YSYEKL. This CDR3 is built from 19 residues. CDR3 residues: CASSQSGLAGRKRQETQYF. The CDR3 nucleotides read TGCGCCAGCAGCCAGAGTGGCCTAGCGGGCCGAAAGCGCCAAGAGACCCAGTACTTC.

The rearrangement links TRBV30 to TRBJ2-5, with D perhaps matching TRBD2 (6 bases). Germline values: CDR1 GTSNPN, CDR2 SVGIG (reference sequence). The CDR3 has 12 amino acids. The ends were cut back, 3 bases at V and 7 bases at J, with 12 bases in the middle. This CDR3 reads CAWRRRGGTQYF. DNA of the CDR3: TGTGCCTGGAGGAGGAGGGGTGGGACCCAGTACTTC.

This chain connects TRBV7-8 to TRBJ2-1; TRBD2 matches at 10 bases. The V and J ends lost 0 bases and 7 bases, in that order; junction bases with no gene match: 6. This CDR3 spans 16 amino acids. CDR1 and CDR2 (germline): SGHVS, FQNEAQ. CDR3 sequence: CASSLAGSSGRNEQFF. In nucleotides, the CDR3 is TGTGCCAGCAGCTTAGCGGGGAGTAGCGGGAGGAATGAGCAGTTCTTC.

The rearrangement joins TRBV6-5 to TRBJ2-3, with D possibly being TRBD2 (5 bases). With 6 bases removed from V and 7 bases from J, the gap between germline ends came to 20 bases. CDR3 length equals 15 residues. The germline gives CDR1 MNHEY, CDR2 SVGAGI. The CDR3 region is CASRPTATGMNTQYF. The DNA of the CDR3 is TGTGCCAGCAGGCCAACTGCGACCGGGATGAATACGCAGTATTTT.

V and J are TRBV6-2 or TRBV6-3 and TRBJ2-5; D possibly corresponds to TRBD1 (6 bases). V was trimmed by 5 bases and J by 4 bases, leaving 20 bases between them. CDR3 length: 16 residues. Per germline, CDR1 MNHEY and CDR2 SVGEGT. CDR3 in DNA: TGTGCCAGCAGTCCCATGGGGGACACGGGACGAGAGACCCAGTACTTC. Protein sequence: CASSPMGDTGRETQYF.

The genes are TRBV7-9 and TRBJ2-1, with TRBD1 matching 9 bases. The V gene's germline CDR1 is SEHNR and CDR2 FQNEAQ (reference sequence). CDR3 size: 15 residues. Unmatched junction bases numbered 10, after V lost 5 bases and J lost 8 bases. The CDR3 reads CASSGGGDRVHEQFF. The CDR3 coding sequence is TGTGCCAGCAGCGGAGGTGGGGACAGGGTCCATGAGCAGTTCTTC.

The CDR3 reads CASSPESRTSTTGELFF. CDR3 nucleotides: TGTGCCAGCAGCCCTGAATCGCGGACTTCGACGACCGGGGAGCTGTTTTTT. The chain links TRBV5-4 to TRBJ2-2; possibly TRBD2 for D (5 bases). This CDR3 contains 17 residues. V shed 4 bases and J shed 5 bases, with 21 bases lying between them. Germline-derived CDR1 and CDR2 are SGHNT and YYREEE (reference sequence).

The chain recombines TRBV29-1 with TRBJ2-5, with 7 positions matching TRBD1. Per germline, CDR1 SQVTM and CDR2 ANQGSEA. The ends lost 8 bases at V and 5 bases at J; junction bases unmatched: 8. The length of the CDR3 is 12 residues. The DNA of the CDR3 is TGCAGCAACGACAGGGTTAATGAGACCCAGTACTTC. Residues: CSNDRVNETQYF.

The chain uses TRBV11-3 and TRBJ2-2; 9 positions match TRBD1. After removal of 4 bases from V and 6 bases from J, the junction contained 9 bases not matched to a gene. CDR3 length: 16 amino acids. CDR1 is SGHNT, CDR2 YENEEA, per germline. CDR3 residues: CASSSPGQGSSGELFF. CDR3 DNA: TGTGCCAGCAGCTCCCCGGGACAGGGAAGCTCCGGGGAGCTGTTTTTT.

The chain joins TRBV10-1 to TRBJ1-1; D is unresolved. V lost 2 bases and J 8 bases, leaving 12 bases between the germline ends. CDR1 and CDR2 (germline): WNHNN, SYGVQD (reference sequence). The CDR3 loop spans 13 amino acids. As DNA, the CDR3 is TGCGCCAGCAGTGAGACGGGGAGGGAAGAAGCTTTCTTT. It codes for CASSETGREEAFF.

The chain combines TRBV7-9 with TRBJ1-4, with 7 bases that match TRBD1. The CDR3 is 18 residues long. From germline, CDR1 is SEHNR and CDR2 FQNEAQ (reference sequence). The trim removed 5 bases at V and 7 bases at J, leaving 19 bases unmatched. CDR3 sequence (DNA): TGTGCCAGCAGCCCGACGACAGGGCCCGTCATGGGGAGTGAAAAACTGTTTTTT. Translation gives CASSPTTGPVMGSEKLFF.

V is TRBV7-3 and J is TRBJ2-1; 15 positions match TRBD2. Per germline, CDR1 SGHTA and CDR2 FQGTGA. This CDR3 is 17 amino acids long. V was pared by 3 bases and J by 6 bases, with 6 bases of the junction left unmatched. The CDR3 loop reads CASSLGTSGGLFNEQFF. The CDR3 nucleotides are TGTGCCAGCAGCTTGGGGACTAGCGGGGGGCTTTTCAATGAGCAGTTCTTC.

The rearrangement joins TRBV2 to TRBJ1-2; the D gene is possibly TRBD1 (6 bases). This CDR3 is built from 12 residues. CDR1 is SNHLY and CDR2 is FYNNEI in the germline V gene. Trimming removed 6 bases from V and 4 bases from J, with 9 bases in between. CDR3 DNA: TGTGCCAGCAGCGGACAGTTCTATGGCTACACCTTC. Its protein product is CASSGQFYGYTF.